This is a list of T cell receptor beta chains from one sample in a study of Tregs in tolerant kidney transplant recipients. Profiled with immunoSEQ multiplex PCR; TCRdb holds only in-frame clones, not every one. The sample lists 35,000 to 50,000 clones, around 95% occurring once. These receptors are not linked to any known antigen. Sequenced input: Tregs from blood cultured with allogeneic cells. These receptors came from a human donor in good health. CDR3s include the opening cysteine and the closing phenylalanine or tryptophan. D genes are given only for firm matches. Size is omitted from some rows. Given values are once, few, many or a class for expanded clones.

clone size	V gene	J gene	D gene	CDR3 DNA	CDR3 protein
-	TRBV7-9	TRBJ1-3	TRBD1	TGTGCCAGCAGCTTCTTAGGGGGGACAGGGTCGCTGCTAAACACCATATATTTT	CASSFLGGTGSLLNTIYF
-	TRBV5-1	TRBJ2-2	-	TGCGCCAGCAATCTTCTCGCGGGGACGAACACCGGGGAGCTGTTTTTT	CASNLLAGTNTGELFF
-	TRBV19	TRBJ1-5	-	TGTGCCAGTAGTATCTACAGTAGAGGCAATCAGCCCCAGCATTTT	CASSIYSRGNQPQHF
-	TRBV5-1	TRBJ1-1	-	TGCGCCAGCAGCTTGGACAGCGGCACTGAAGCTTTCTTT	CASSLDSGTEAFF
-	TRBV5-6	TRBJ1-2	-	TGTGCCAGCAGCTTGAGAGGGGGATGGAATGGCTACACCTTC	CASSLRGGWNGYTF
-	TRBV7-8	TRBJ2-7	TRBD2	TGTGCCAGCAGCTTAGCGCCGGGACTAGCGGGCTCCTACGAGCAGTACTTC	CASSLAPGLAGSYEQYF
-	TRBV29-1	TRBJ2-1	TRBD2	TGCAGCGTTAAAGGACTAGGGATGTACAATGAGCAGTTCTTC	CSVKGLGMYNEQFF
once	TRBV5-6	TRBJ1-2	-	TGTGCCAGCAGCGCCCGCGGCACAGGGATCTATGGCTACACCTTC	CASSARGTGIYGYTF
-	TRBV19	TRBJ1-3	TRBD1	TGTGCCAGTAGTACGACAGGGCGGAGCTCTGGAAACACCATATATTTT	CASSTTGRSSGNTIYF
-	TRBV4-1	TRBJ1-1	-	TGCGCCAGCAGCCAAGGGGGAACAGGTGAAGCTTTCTTT	CASSQGGTGEAFF
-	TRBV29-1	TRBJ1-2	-	TGCAGCGTTGGGTCCGCTTTTGGCTACACCTTC	CSVGSAFGYTF
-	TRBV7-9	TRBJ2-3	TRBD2	TGTGCCAGCAGCTTAATGACTAGCGGGTACAGACTGGATACGCAGTATTTT	CASSLMTSGYRLDTQYF
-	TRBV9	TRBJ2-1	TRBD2	TGTGCCAGCAGCGTAGGCCTTATAGGCGGGGGGAGCTCCTACAATGAGCAGTTCTTC	CASSVGLIGGGSSYNEQFF
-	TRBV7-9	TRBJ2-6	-	TGTGCCAGCAGCTTAGCGGGAGTGAGGGACACTGGGGCCAACGTCCTGACTTTC	CASSLAGVRDTGANVLTF
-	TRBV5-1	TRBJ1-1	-	TGCGCCAGCAGCGTGAGGGGTACCACTGAAGCTTTCTTT	CASSVRGTTEAFF
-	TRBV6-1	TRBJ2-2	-	TGTGCCAGCACCTCGGGGGCGGGATACACCGGGGAGCTGTTTTTT	CASTSGAGYTGELFF
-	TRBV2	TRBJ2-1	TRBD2	TGTGCCAGCGGGGGGGTAGGACTAGCGGACAATGAGCAGTTCTTC	CASGGVGLADNEQFF